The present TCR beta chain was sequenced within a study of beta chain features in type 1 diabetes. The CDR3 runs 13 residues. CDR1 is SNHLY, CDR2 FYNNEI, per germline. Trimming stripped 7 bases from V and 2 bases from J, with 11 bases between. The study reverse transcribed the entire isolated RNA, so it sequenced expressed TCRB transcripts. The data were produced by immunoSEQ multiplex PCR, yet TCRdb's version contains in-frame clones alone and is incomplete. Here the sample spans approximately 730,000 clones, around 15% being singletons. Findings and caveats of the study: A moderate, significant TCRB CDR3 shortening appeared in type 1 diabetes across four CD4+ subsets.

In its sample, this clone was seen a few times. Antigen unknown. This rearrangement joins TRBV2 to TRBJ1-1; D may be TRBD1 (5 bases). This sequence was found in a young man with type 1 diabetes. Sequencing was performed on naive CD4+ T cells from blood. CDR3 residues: CASMQGGNTEAFF. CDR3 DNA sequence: TGTGCCAGCATGCAGGGAGGTAACACTGAAGCTTTCTTT.